These 4 T cell receptor beta chains originate from one sample sequenced in a study of T cell responses to AZD1222 COVID-19 vaccine. The repertoire was sequenced with immunoSEQ multiplex PCR; TCRdb's copy has only in-frame clones and lacks some. The sample has around 170,000 clones; just over 90% are singletons. The material sequenced was peripheral blood, taken on day 0 of AZD1222 vaccination. These receptors all come from an adult in good health.

The chain carries TRBV10-3 and TRBJ2-3; D not certain. Germline lookup yields CDR1 ENHRY and CDR2 SYGVKD. V lost 9 bases and J 1 base, leaving 11 bases between the germline ends. CDR3 length: 13 residues. DNA of the CDR3: TGTGCCATACGAGATGGAGGCACAGATACGCAGTATTTT. Translated, it gives CAIRDGGTDTQYF.

The chain is built from TRBV10-3 and TRBJ2-5; D is ambiguous. Germline CDR1 reads ENHRY; CDR2 reads SYGVKD. The CDR3 is 11 residues long. Trimming took 8 bases from V and 4 from J, leaving 8 bases between them. CDR3 sequence: CAIRQRETQYF. The CDR3 DNA reads as TGTGCCATCCGCCAGAGAGAGACCCAGTACTTC.

This chain links TRBV12-5 with TRBJ2-1; 10 bases are shared with TRBD2. V shed 9 bases and J 6 bases; nucleotides not matched to a gene: 11. CDR1 and CDR2 from the germline V gene are LGHNT and FRNRAP. This CDR3 region has 15 residues. The CDR3 loop reads CAREFKREGVNEQFF. Here the CDR3 DNA reads TGTGCTAGAGAATTTAAGCGGGAGGGCGTCAATGAGCAGTTCTTC.

This clone was seen a few times. V usage is TRBV7-9 and J usage is TRBJ1-6, with 7 bases matching TRBD1. Germline V gene data show CDR1 as SEHNR and CDR2 as FQNEAQ (reference sequence). Trimming at V came to 4 bases and at J to 7 bases, leaving 4 bases not matched to a gene. The CDR3 has 14 residues. Here the CDR3 reads CASSSQGGNSPLHF. The CDR3 nucleotides are TGTGCCAGCAGCTCCCAGGGGGGAAATTCACCCCTCCACTTT.